These 16 T cell receptor beta chains were all obtained from the same sample, sequenced in a study of CD8+CD57+ T cells in acquired aplastic anemia. Investigators profiled TCR beta VDJ and CDR3 from genomic DNA template. Each CDR3 protein gets one entry after TCRdb re-called the reads with MiXCR. The data show 100,000 to 120,000 distinct CDR3 sequences, around 50% seen once. The sequenced material came from sorted CD4+, CD8+, or CD8+CD57+ T cells (not recorded which) from PBMCs. These TCRs come from a human donor in good health, serving as a control.

DNA of the CDR3: TGTGCCAGCAGTTTGGTTAGCGGGGGGGCCTCTGATACGCAGTATTTT. Encoded protein: CASSLVSGGASDTQYF. J is TRBJ2-3 and V is TRBV12-3 or TRBV12-4; 11 positions agree with TRBD2. This CDR3 comprises 16 residues. V lost 3 bases and J lost 6; bases outside the gene matches: 8.

The gene calls are TRBV29-1 and TRBJ2-7, with 8 bases aligning to TRBD2. The CDR3 contains 16 residues. Germline CDR1 is SQVTM and CDR2 is ANQGSEA. Unmatched junction bases numbered 12, after V lost 3 bases and J lost 2 bases. This chain's CDR3 is CSVDVRPRAGAYEQYF. The CDR3 DNA is TGCAGCGTTGATGTTCGGCCTCGAGCGGGGGCCTACGAGCAGTACTTC.

At least ten counts were recorded for this clonotype. V is TRBV30 and J is TRBJ2-7; 9 bases line up with TRBD1. Germline CDR1 and CDR2: GTSNPN and SVGIG (reference sequence). The CDR3 is made up of 14 amino acids. Unmatched junction bases numbered 5, after V lost 4 bases and J lost 1 base. Written as DNA, the CDR3 is TGTGCCTGGAATCCCGGGACAGGGTCCTACGAGCAGTACTTC. It specifies CAWNPGTGSYEQYF.

The CDR3 DNA is TGTGCCAGTAGTTGGGGACAGGGCACAGATACGCAGTATTTT. Protein product: CASSWGQGTDTQYF. This rearrangement joins TRBV19 to TRBJ2-3, with TRBD1 identical over 8 bases. The CDR3 covers 14 residues. The germline V gene encodes CDR1 LNHDA and CDR2 SQIVND (reference sequence). The V and J ends lost 5 bases and 1 base, in that order; junction bases with no gene match: 2.

By share, this clonotype counts as medium-sized. V gene TRBV15 combines with J gene TRBJ1-5; D is uncertain. The V and J ends lost 0 bases and 5 bases respectively, with 11 bases between them. CDR1 is LNHNV, CDR2 YYDKDF, per germline (reference sequence). The CDR3 has 15 amino acids. In DNA form, the CDR3 reads TGTGCCACCAGCAGAGACCTAGGACGGTATCAGCCCCAGCATTTT. Translated, it gives CATSRDLGRYQPQHF.

This clonotype was seen a few times. This chain uses TRBV20-1 with TRBJ2-7, with D unclear. This CDR3 region has 13 residues. Germline V gene lookup returns CDR1 DFQATT and CDR2 SNEGSKA (reference sequence). Trimming cost V 1 base and J 0 bases, with 7 bases left between them. The CDR3 DNA is TGCAGTGCTAGAGGAGGCCGCTCCTACGAGCAGTACTTC. This translates into CSARGGRSYEQYF.

Of note for this clonotype: This clone may be a read error of a much larger clone one base away. The chain uses TRBV11-1 and TRBJ2-1, with 7 bases matching TRBD2. The CDR3 has 16 amino acids. V trimming: 3 bases; J trimming: 3 bases; junction bases outside the gene matches: 8. Germline V gene data show CDR1 as SGHAT and CDR2 as FQDESV (reference sequence). In DNA, the CDR3 is TGTGCCAGCAGCTTGGTAGGGGAGGGGATCTACAATGAGCAGTTCTTC. This encodes CASSLVGEGIYNEQFF. Full variable domain (outside the CDR3, taken from reference TRBV11-1 and TRBJ2-1): EAEVAQSPRYKITEKSQAVAFWCDPISGHATLYWYRQILGQGPELLVQFQDESVVDDSQLPKDRFSAERLKGVDSTLKIQPAELGDSAMYLCASSLVGEGIYNEQFFGPGTRLTVL.

CDR3 region: CASSLTGVRTGELFF. The CDR3 DNA follows: TGTGCCAGCAGCTTAACAGGGGTGCGGACCGGGGAGCTGTTTTTT. The chain is built from TRBV7-2 and TRBJ2-2; 7 positions agree with TRBD1. The CDR3 runs to 15 residues. Germline CDR1 is SGHTA and CDR2 is FQGNSA. V dropped 2 bases and J dropped 5; count of bases not matched to a gene: 5.

The rearrangement uses TRBV20-1 and TRBJ1-2; perhaps TRBD1 as D (6 bases). The CDR3 is made up of 12 amino acids. The V end was cut by 8 bases, the J end by 1 base, with 11 bases between. Per germline, CDR1 DFQATT and CDR2 SNEGSKA (reference sequence). CDR3 in DNA: TGCAGTTTCGGACAGTTTAACTATGGCTACACCTTC. Its protein product is CSFGQFNYGYTF.

The sample holds one count of this clonotype. It may be a read error: a sequence one base away is much more abundant. The chain has TRBV30 and TRBJ1-1; D remains unclear. Germline V CDR1 and CDR2: GTSNPN, SVGIG (reference sequence). The CDR3 runs to 10 residues. The CDR3 is CAWGNTVAFF. CDR3 bases: TGTGCCTGGGGTAACACTGTAGCTTTCTTT.

This clonotype was detected ten times or more. The chain is built from TRBV7-9 and TRBJ2-1; TRBD2 might be the D (6 bases). V was clipped by 4 bases and J by 5 bases, with 21 bases between them. Germline V gene lookup returns CDR1 SEHNR and CDR2 FQNEAQ (reference sequence). The CDR3 covers 17 residues. The CDR3 nucleotides are TGTGCCAGCAGCTCGGTCTCGGCGGGGAGGAAACACAATGAGCAGTTCTTC. Its translation is CASSSVSAGRKHNEQFF.

Ten or more counts support this clonotype. The chain joins TRBV15 to TRBJ2-2; a weak D match, TRBD1 (6 bases). The germline gives CDR1 LNHNV, CDR2 YYDKDF (reference sequence). The ends were cut back, 0 bases at V and 4 bases at J, with 9 bases in the middle. The CDR3 sequence is 15 residues long. CDR3 sequence (DNA): TGTGCCACCAGCAGAGAATTACAGGGCACCGGGGAGCTGTTTTTT. As protein: CATSRELQGTGELFF.

Worth noting for this clonotype: It may be a read error: a sequence one base away is much more abundant. The chain links TRBV5-6 to TRBJ1-1; possibly TRBD1 for D (5 bases). Germline values: CDR1 SGHDT, CDR2 YYEEEE. The CDR3 has 14 amino acids. V was cut by 2 bases and J by 1 base, with 9 bases left in between. CDR3 nucleotides: TGTGCCAGCAGCTTCTTTGGGGCGAACACTGAAGCTTTCTTT. This translates into CASSFFGANTEAFF.

This chain joins TRBV12-3 or TRBV12-4 and TRBJ2-1; D is perhaps TRBD2 (5 bases). The CDR3 has 16 amino acids. The V end lost 6 bases, the J end lost 10 bases, and 25 bases lay between the germline ends. Here the CDR3 DNA reads TGTGCCAGCAGACCGAAACTCGGAGACTATACGGGCGAGCAGTTCTTC. Translation gives CASRPKLGDYTGEQFF.

A word on this clonotype: One base away lies a much larger clone, so this may be a sequencing read error. Given the absence of the conserved phenylalanine or tryptophan at the CDR3 end, a read error is likely. The chain employs TRBV6-1 and TRBJ2-1; no firm D call. The CDR3 extends over 13 amino acids. V lost 4 bases to trimming and J lost 9 bases, with 13 bases between them. CDR1 is MNHNS and CDR2 is SASEGT in the germline V gene. The CDR3 bases are TGTGCCAGCAGTGTCGTGGGTTACGGTGAGCAGTTCCTC. This codes for CASSVVGYGEQFL.

The genes are TRBV7-9 and TRBJ2-5, with D tentatively TRBD2 (6 bases). Trimming stripped 3 bases from V and 5 bases from J, with 7 bases between. Germline CDR1 reads SEHNR; CDR2 reads FQNEAQ (reference sequence). This CDR3 is 12 amino acids long. CDR3 sequence: CASSFAGETQYF. The CDR3 coding sequence is TGTGCCAGCAGCTTCGCGGGGGAGACCCAGTACTTC.